This TCR delta chain was sequenced during a study of gamma-delta T cells after stem cell transplantation. By sample share, this clone is medium-sized (0.01 to 0.1%). TCRdb re-called the RT-PCR reads through CATT. The sample consists of about 1,300 delta-chain clones, about 7.9% of them appearing once. This CDR3 contains 21 residues. Germline V gene sequence: CDR1 GEAIGNYY, CDR2 EKD. Trimming removed 1 base from V and 0 bases from J, with 21 bases in between. Sequences were obtained from gamma-delta T cells. The TCR was taken from a human donor. It is not recorded whose cells these are; they may come from a transplant donor. The rearrangement joins TRDV2 to TRDJ3; D ambiguous. In DNA form, the CDR3 reads TGTGCCTGTGACACGTCGGGACTCTCCCGAACTAGCTCCTGGGACACCCGACAGATGTTTTTC. Translation gives CACDTSGLSRTSSWDTRQMFF.